The source of this T cell receptor beta chain is a study of technical replicates of blood from several donors. V trimming: 6 bases; J trimming: 7 bases; junction bases outside the gene matches: 10. Germline values: CDR1 MDHEN, CDR2 SYDVKM. The CDR3 contains 15 residues. The protocol was immunoSEQ multiplex PCR, while the TCRdb copy is restricted to in-frame clones and leaves out a portion. Of approximately 92,000 clones in the sample, roughly 95% were seen once. The sequence was collected from a human donor in good health. V usage is TRBV28 and J usage is TRBJ1-5; 9 bases are a match to TRBD1. The sample taken for sequencing was T cells isolated from PBMCs. The CDR3 region is CASRTPGQGYQPQHF. The CDR3 region has the DNA TGTGCCAGCAGGACACCGGGACAGGGATACCAGCCCCAGCATTTT.